This T cell receptor (beta chain) derives from a study of Graves' ophthalmopathy and Graves' hyperthyroidism. Study details: No ophthalmopathy within 18 months of follow-up signified stable hyperthyroidism. Study-level results: Most thyroid clonotypes with frequency above 0.001 were detected in blood too.

The CDR3 has 14 residues. The ends were cut back, 3 bases at V and 1 base at J, with 12 bases in the middle. From germline, CDR1 is DFQATT and CDR2 SNEGSKA (reference sequence). This clonotype was recorded many times. What it recognizes is unknown. The sequenced template was RNA, covering the TCR beta CDR3 region. The library came from an HTBI-primed first-round RT-PCR and a second-round multiplex PCR. TCRdb re-derived calls from the multiplex PCR reads in MiXCR, one entry per CDR3 protein. The sample has 450,000 to 600,000 distinct CDR3 sequences, about two fifths seen once. The TCR sequence derives from an adult man with Graves' hyperthyroidism. Sequencing input: peripheral blood or thyroid tissue (not recorded which). V usage is TRBV20-1 and J usage is TRBJ1-1; D is possibly TRBD1 (5 bases). The CDR3 here is CSASGGRGNTEAFF. For the CDR3, the DNA is TGCAGTGCTAGTGGCGGGAGGGGGAACACTGAAGCTTTCTTT.